The 20 T cell receptor beta chains below come from one sample, sequenced in a study of T cells after yellow fever vaccination. TCRdb redid the calling of the 5' RACE reads with MiXCR, one entry per CDR3 protein. The sample records about 240,000 distinct CDR3 sequences, 6.9% being singletons. The starting material was CD4+ T cells sorted from PBMCs, obtained 15 days after the yellow fever booster vaccination. The receptors were gathered from a man aged 25-45 years who received the YFV17D yellow fever vaccine.

This clonotype has just a few counts. The chain combines TRBV28 with TRBJ1-1, with D hard to call. The germline V gene has CDR1 MDHEN and CDR2 SYDVKM. There are 12 residues in the CDR3. V lost 7 bases, J lost 0 bases, and 6 bases lay in between. CDR3 coding DNA: TGTGCCAGCAAACCAGTGAACACTGAAGCTTTCTTT. Its protein product is CASKPVNTEAFF. Supplemented by reference TRBV28 and TRBJ1-1, the full variable domain reads DVKVTQSSRYLVKRTGEKVFLECVQDMDHENMFWYRQDPGLGLRLIYFSYDVKMKEKGDIPEGYSVSREKKERFSLILESASTNQTSMYLCASKPVNTEAFFGQGTRLTVV.

This chain uses TRBV6-1 with TRBJ2-7, with TRBD2 as a possible D gene (5 bases). CDR3 length: 14 residues. Germline V gene data show CDR1 as MNHNS and CDR2 as SASEGT. The V end lost 5 bases, the J end lost 5 bases, and 16 bases lay between the germline ends. The CDR3: CASSKRREEDEQYF. Here the CDR3 DNA reads TGTGCCAGCAGTAAACGACGGGAAGAGGACGAGCAGTACTTC.

There are many counts of this clonotype. The chain combines TRBV20-1 with TRBJ1-6; tentative D call: TRBD1 (6 bases). The ends were cut back, 0 bases at V and 10 bases at J, with 16 bases in the middle. Germline CDR1 reads DFQATT; CDR2 reads SNEGSKA (reference sequence). CDR3 length equals 15 residues. The CDR3 DNA follows: TGCAGTGCTAGAGATCGGATGGGGGCCGGGTCACCCCTCCACTTT. Its translation: CSARDRMGAGSPLHF.

This clonotype was detected ten times or more. V gene TRBV20-1 combines with J gene TRBJ2-7; 10 positions agree with TRBD2. V gave up 0 bases and J gave up 4 bases; unmatched junction bases: 6. This CDR3 has 15 amino acids. Germline V lookup: CDR1 DFQATT, CDR2 SNEGSKA (reference sequence). In DNA form, the CDR3 reads TGCAGTGCTAGAGATCGGCTAGCGGGAGTTTACGAGCAGTACTTC. It yields the protein CSARDRLAGVYEQYF.

The gene calls are TRBV7-9 and TRBJ1-4; D is uncertain. Germline assignment: CDR1 SEHNR and CDR2 FQNEAQ (reference sequence). With 1 base removed from V and 3 bases from J, the gap between germline ends came to 6 bases. There are 14 residues in the CDR3. CDR3 protein: CASSLGGSNEKLFF. DNA for the CDR3: TGTGCCAGCAGCTTAGGGGGTTCTAATGAAAAACTGTTTTTT.

This clonotype was detected only a few times. The chain joins TRBV11-2 to TRBJ2-1; 7 nucleotides agree with TRBD2. The CDR3 has 14 amino acids. V trimming: 2 bases; J trimming: 9 bases; junction bases outside the gene matches: 7. Germline V CDR1 and CDR2: SGHAT, FQNNGV. The CDR3 here is CASSLRSGTGEQFF. CDR3 DNA: TGTGCCAGCAGCTTAAGGAGCGGGACGGGTGAGCAGTTCTTC.

The rearrangement links TRBV4-3 to TRBJ1-4; unclear D gene. This CDR3 spans 18 amino acids. Germline V gives CDR1 LGHNA, CDR2 YSLEER. Trimming took off 0 bases at V and 0 bases at J, with 14 bases between the two ends. The DNA for the CDR3 is TGCGCCAGCAGCCAAGATATTCGAGGGCTTGCAACTAATGAAAAACTGTTTTTT. It is translated as CASSQDIRGLATNEKLFF.

Here the CDR3 reads CASSGGQRYEQYF. The CDR3 DNA follows: TGCGCCAGCAGCGGGGGACAGCGCTACGAGCAGTACTTC. The chain has TRBV5-1 and TRBJ2-7; TRBD1 agrees at 7 bases. Germline CDR1 is SGHRS and CDR2 is YFSETQ. V dropped 4 bases and J dropped 3; count of bases not matched to a gene: 4. The CDR3 is made up of 13 amino acids. Full variable domain (rest looked up from reference TRBV5-1 and TRBJ2-7): KAGVTQTPRYLIKTRGQQVTLSCSPISGHRSVSWYQQTPGQGLQFLFEYFSETQRNKGNFPGRFSGRQFSNSRSEMNVSTLELGDSALYLCASSGGQRYEQYFGPGTRLTVT.

Many counts were recorded for this clonotype. The chain employs TRBV29-1 and TRBJ2-5; 10 bases fit TRBD2. V dropped 6 bases and J dropped 6; count of bases not matched to a gene: 7. The CDR3 spans 13 residues. Germline CDR1 reads SQVTM; CDR2 reads ANQGSEA. CDR3: CSVEREGGKTQYF. CDR3 in DNA: TGCAGCGTCGAGCGGGAGGGCGGGAAGACCCAGTACTTC.

This clonotype was detected a few times. The V call is TRBV4-3, the J call TRBJ2-1; 11 bases map to TRBD2. Trimming removed 4 bases from V and 9 bases from J; junction bases left unmatched: 8. CDR1 is LGHNA and CDR2 is YSLEER in the germline V gene. The CDR3 is made up of 15 amino acids. CDR3 in amino acids: CASSPTSGVWGEQFF. The DNA of the CDR3 is TGCGCCAGCAGCCCGACTAGCGGGGTTTGGGGTGAGCAGTTCTTC.

This clonotype was seen ten or more times. The rearrangement links TRBV5-1 to TRBJ2-2, with TRBD2 matching 9 bases. The J segment lost 0 bases and the V segment lost 4 bases, leaving 4 bases of the junction unmatched. This CDR3 spans 16 amino acids. Germline values: CDR1 SGHRS, CDR2 YFSETQ. CDR3 region: CASSRTSGPNTGELFF. The CDR3 coding sequence is TGCGCCAGCAGCCGAACTAGCGGGCCGAACACCGGGGAGCTGTTTTTT.

A few counts support this clonotype. CDR3 loop: CSARPTSGSGEQYF. The CDR3 DNA reads as TGCAGTGCTAGACCGACAAGCGGGAGTGGTGAGCAGTACTTC. V usage is TRBV20-1 and J usage is TRBJ2-7, with 8 bases identical to TRBD2. CDR3 length equals 14 residues. V lost 2 bases to trimming and J lost 7 bases; unmatched junction nucleotides: 10. Germline loops: CDR1 DFQATT, CDR2 SNEGSKA (reference sequence).

V is TRBV29-1 and J is TRBJ2-6, with D possibly TRBD2 on 5 matching bases. The CDR3 has 14 residues. Germline lookup yields CDR1 SQVTM and CDR2 ANQGSEA. V was shortened by 3 bases and J by 4 bases, with 10 bases between the two germline ends. The CDR3 DNA reads as TGCAGCGTTGAGCGGGCGCACGGGGCCAACGTCCTGACTTTC. It translates to CSVERAHGANVLTF.

The chain carries TRBV7-9 and TRBJ2-3; D is possibly TRBD1 or TRBD2 (7 bases each). The CDR3 is made up of 13 amino acids. Trimming pared 0 bases from V and 11 bases from J, leaving 12 bases between. The germline CDR1 and CDR2 sequences are SEHNR and FQNEAQ (reference sequence). The CDR3 reads CASSLASGGEQYF. In nucleotides, the CDR3 is TGTGCCAGCAGCTTAGCTTCAGGGGGGGAGCAGTATTTT.

In its sample, this clonotype was seen many times. J is TRBJ2-7 and V is TRBV4-2; D is possibly TRBD1 (7 bases). Germline assignment: CDR1 LGHNA and CDR2 YNFKEQ. Trimming removed 4 bases at V and 3 bases at J, with 22 bases between. CDR3 size: 17 residues. This CDR3 is CASSRKARGGQDYEQYF. CDR3 nucleotide sequence: TGTGCCAGCAGCCGAAAGGCTAGGGGAGGACAGGACTACGAGCAGTACTTC.

The chain links TRBV6-4 to TRBJ2-5; no firm D call. Germline V gives CDR1 MRHNA, CDR2 SNTAGT. This CDR3 spans 13 amino acids. Trimming cost V 3 bases and J 5 bases, with 10 bases left between them. CDR3 loop: CASSESLGETQYF. The CDR3 DNA follows: TGTGCCAGCAGTGAAAGCTTAGGGGAGACCCAGTACTTC.

The chain employs TRBV5-4 and TRBJ2-1; 9 bases match TRBD2. Germline trimming cut 7 bases from V and 6 bases from J; bases unmatched to any gene: 8. The CDR3 contains 14 residues. Germline lookup yields CDR1 SGHNT and CDR2 YYREEE (reference sequence). The CDR3 region has the DNA TGTGCCAGCGCCCGGGAGCGGGAGGTCAATGAGCAGTTCTTC. Protein sequence: CASAREREVNEQFF.

This clonotype was detected ten times or more. This chain joins TRBV5-1 and TRBJ2-7; D is possibly TRBD1 (5 bases). The germline CDR1 and CDR2 sequences are SGHRS and YFSETQ. V lost 0 bases and J lost 7, with 17 bases in between. This CDR3 has 15 residues. Here the CDR3 reads CASSLVFATQGEQYF. As DNA, the CDR3 is TGCGCCAGCAGCTTGGTTTTCGCGACCCAGGGAGAGCAGTACTTC.

This clonotype was counted only a few times. The chain joins TRBV7-2 to TRBJ1-5, with D possibly matching TRBD1 (5 bases). The CDR3 covers 14 residues. Trimming took off 2 bases at V and 4 bases at J, with 9 bases between the two ends. Germline values: CDR1 SGHTA, CDR2 FQGNSA. The CDR3 nucleotides read TGTGCCAGCAGCTTACAGGGCAGAAATCAGCCCCAGCATTTT. It specifies CASSLQGRNQPQHF.

The chain uses TRBV2 and TRBJ2-5; D is uncertain. Germline CDR1 SNHLY, CDR2 FYNNEI. V lost 9 bases and J lost 5, with 10 bases in between. The CDR3 length is 11 residues. The CDR3 sequence is CASIGHETQYF. CDR3 DNA sequence: TGTGCCAGTATTGGTCATGAGACCCAGTACTTC.